The 30 T cell receptor beta chains reported below all come from one sample, sequenced in a study of cytomegalovirus exposure and HLA in healthy donors. PCR involved 60 Vbeta and 13 Jbeta primers. Here immunoSEQ multiplex PCR was the method, and the copy in TCRdb shows in-frame clones only, minus some. The sample includes about 130,000 clones, roughly 79% of them seen just once. Sequenced sample: PBMCs. The receptor set was obtained from a woman aged 18 to 35 in good health and CMV-seronegative.

The rearrangement links TRBV6-5 to TRBJ2-7, with D perhaps matching TRBD1 (6 bases). Germline CDR1 and CDR2: MNHEY and SVGAGI. There are 13 residues in the CDR3. The V end lost 6 bases, the J end lost 4 bases, and 13 bases lay between the germline ends. The CDR3 bases are TGTGCCAGCAGAAACGGACAGTCGTACGAGCAGTACTTC. Its protein is CASRNGQSYEQYF.

This clone has only a few counts. The chain uses TRBV25-1 and TRBJ2-2, with TRBD2 matching over 13 bases. CDR3 length: 16 residues. J was trimmed by 5 bases and V by 7 bases; bases with no gene match: 7. Germline-derived CDR1 and CDR2 are MGHDK and SYGVNS. The CDR3 bases are TGTGCCAGCACCCCTCCGGGACTAGCGGGAACCGGGGAGCTGTTTTTT. Amino acids: CASTPPGLAGTGELFF.

The V call is TRBV11-2, the J call TRBJ1-1, with D uncertain. Germline V gene data show CDR1 as SGHAT and CDR2 as FQNNGV. Trimming cost V 1 base and J 0 bases, with 9 bases left between them. The CDR3 runs 15 residues. The CDR3, as DNA: TGTGCCAGCAGCTTAGCCGGTAGTCTGAACACTGAAGCTTTCTTT. Residues: CASSLAGSLNTEAFF.

J is TRBJ2-5 and V is TRBV5-4; maybe TRBD2 (5 bases). Germline V gene data show CDR1 as SGHNT and CDR2 as YYREEE (reference sequence). V was pared by 4 bases and J by 5 bases, with 24 bases between. The CDR3 totals 17 residues. This chain's CDR3 is CASSRNGVQSVGETQYF. The CDR3 region has the DNA TGTGCCAGCAGCCGGAACGGGGTGCAATCGGTAGGGGAGACCCAGTACTTC.

This sequence joins TRBV19 and TRBJ1-5; D is unclear. Germline V gene lookup returns CDR1 LNHDA and CDR2 SQIVND (reference sequence). CDR3 length: 12 amino acids. V was pared by 0 bases and J by 14 bases, with 11 bases between. The CDR3: CASSIDRGPKHF. CDR3 sequence (DNA): TGTGCCAGTAGTATAGATCGAGGCCCTAAGCATTTT.

The genes are TRBV6-6 and TRBJ1-4, with TRBD1 matching over 9 bases. J was trimmed by 8 bases and V by 2 bases; bases with no gene match: 3. CDR3 length equals 14 residues. In germline, CDR1 is MNHNY, CDR2 SVGAGI (reference sequence). CDR3 in amino acids: CASSYVDRGEKLFF. For the CDR3, the DNA is TGTGCCAGCAGTTACGTGGACAGGGGCGAAAAACTGTTTTTT.

This chain uses TRBV25-1 with TRBJ1-4; D is unresolved. CDR3 length: 15 amino acids. With 4 bases removed from V and 0 bases from J, the gap between germline ends came to 9 bases. CDR1 and CDR2 (germline): MGHDK, SYGVNS. The CDR3 sequence: CASSVRRATNEKLFF. DNA for the CDR3: TGTGCCAGCAGTGTGCGCCGCGCAACTAATGAAAAACTGTTTTTT.

This chain links TRBV4-1 with TRBJ2-3; TRBD2 might be the D (7 bases). Trimming removed 1 base from V and 6 bases from J, with 17 bases in between. Germline V gives CDR1 MGHRA, CDR2 YSYEKL. This CDR3 has 16 residues. CDR3: CASSQGLAGRGDTQYF. As DNA, the CDR3 is TGCGCCAGCAGCCAAGGACTAGCCGGAAGGGGGGATACGCAGTATTTT.

The rearrangement joins TRBV5-6 to TRBJ2-7; 8 positions match TRBD2. The V gene's germline CDR1 is SGHDT and CDR2 YYEEEE. With 2 bases clipped from V and 3 bases from J, the junction kept 10 bases outside the gene matches. The CDR3 sequence is 16 residues long. The CDR3 bases are TGTGCCAGCAGCTTCGGAGGAGCGGGAGCGGTCTACGAGCAGTACTTC. Encoded protein: CASSFGGAGAVYEQYF.

A note on this clone: Compared with germline, one end of the junction differs, possibly owing to a read error. The CDR3, as DNA: TGTGCCAGCTCGCAACCGAACACTAAAGCTTTCTTT. Protein sequence: CASSQPNTKAFF. The chain joins TRBV18 to TRBJ1-1; no definite D call. The CDR3 covers 12 residues. The germline gives CDR1 KGHSH, CDR2 LQKENI.

J is TRBJ1-1 and V is TRBV2, with TRBD1 as a possible D gene (5 bases). Trimming removed 6 bases at V and 6 bases at J, with 14 bases between. This CDR3 region has 13 residues. Germline V gives CDR1 SNHLY, CDR2 FYNNEI. The CDR3 region is CASRRVRDSEAFF. The CDR3 nucleotides are TGTGCCAGCAGGAGGGTCAGGGACTCTGAAGCTTTCTTT.

The chain links TRBV15 to TRBJ1-4; no clear D. Trimming left V 3 bases short and J 8 bases short, with 10 bases between. The CDR3 has 13 residues. In germline, CDR1 is LNHNV, CDR2 YYDKDF (reference sequence). CDR3 in DNA: TGTGCCACCAGCAGGACCGGGAACGAAAAACTGTTTTTT. Its protein is CATSRTGNEKLFF.

The V call is TRBV7-8, the J call TRBJ2-7; maybe TRBD1 (5 bases). This CDR3 is 15 amino acids long. Trimming took off 5 bases at V and 2 bases at J, with 16 bases between the two ends. Germline CDR1 and CDR2: SGHVS and FQNEAQ. The CDR3 loop reads CASSPGRMGPYEQYF. In nucleotides, the CDR3 is TGTGCCAGCAGCCCAGGGCGAATGGGGCCCTACGAGCAGTACTTC.

V and J are TRBV18 and TRBJ1-1; D remains unclear. This CDR3 is built from 13 residues. The germline gives CDR1 KGHSH, CDR2 LQKENI. Trimming left V 6 bases short and J 4 bases short, with 12 bases between. The CDR3 protein is CASSRGEGTEAFF. CDR3 sequence (DNA): TGTGCCAGCTCCCGGGGAGAAGGCACTGAAGCTTTCTTT.

This chain connects TRBV5-4 to TRBJ2-7, with TRBD2 matching 14 bases. V was clipped by 7 bases and J by 6 bases; unmatched bases: 6. The CDR3 spans 14 residues. Germline CDR1 reads SGHNT; CDR2 reads YYREEE (reference sequence). CDR3 in DNA: TGTGCCAGCGGGACTAGCGGGAGAGCGGGCGAGCAGTACTTC. Translated, it gives CASGTSGRAGEQYF. Looking up the rest from reference TRBV5-4 and TRBJ2-7 gives the full variable domain: ETGVTQSPTHLIKTRGQQVTLRCSSQSGHNTVSWYQQALGQGPQFIFQYYREEENGRGNFPPRFSGLQFPNYSSELNVNALELDDSALYLCASGTSGRAGEQYFGPGTRLTVT.

The chain combines TRBV10-1 with TRBJ2-7, with 7 bases fitting TRBD2. With V trimmed by 3 bases and J by 1 base, 15 bases remained unmatched. Germline V lookup: CDR1 WNHNN, CDR2 SYGVQD (reference sequence). The CDR3 has 18 residues. CDR3 residues: CASSDGGDSAGVSYEQYF. In DNA, the CDR3 is TGCGCCAGCAGTGATGGAGGGGATTCGGCGGGAGTATCCTACGAGCAGTACTTC.

The chain carries TRBV28 and TRBJ2-7, with a weak D call TRBD1 (6 bases). The germline V gene has CDR1 MDHEN and CDR2 SYDVKM. V was shortened by 7 bases and J by 2 bases, with 12 bases between the two germline ends. The CDR3 has 13 residues. This CDR3 is CASTRDTAYEQYF. CDR3 nucleotide sequence: TGTGCCAGCACCCGGGACACCGCCTACGAGCAGTACTTC.

The rearrangement links TRBV19 to TRBJ2-7, with D possibly matching TRBD1 (6 bases). The V gene's germline CDR1 is LNHDA and CDR2 SQIVND (reference sequence). The CDR3 totals 12 residues. Trimming took 5 bases from V and 4 from J, leaving 9 bases between them. CDR3 protein: CASSPQGYEQYF. DNA of the CDR3: TGTGCCAGTAGTCCACAGGGATACGAGCAGTACTTC. Based on the CDR3 plus reference TRBV19 and TRBJ2-7, the full variable domain is DGGITQSPKYLFRKEGQNVTLSCEQNLNHDAMYWYRQDPGQGLRLIYYSQIVNDFQKGDIAEGYSVSREKKESFPLTVTSAQKNPTAFYLCASSPQGYEQYFGPGTRLTVT.

This chain connects TRBV27 to TRBJ1-2; TRBD1 matches 7 bases. Germline V CDR1 and CDR2: MNHEY, SMNVEV (reference sequence). After removal of 5 bases from V and 1 base from J, the junction contained 7 bases not matched to a gene. CDR3 size: 15 residues. This chain's CDR3 is CASSHKGQVNYGYTF. The CDR3, as DNA: TGTGCCAGCAGTCATAAAGGACAGGTTAACTATGGCTACACCTTC.

The rearrangement links TRBV6-1 to TRBJ2-1, with 13 nucleotides matching TRBD2. The CDR3 has 15 residues. J was trimmed by 6 bases and V by 9 bases; bases with no gene match: 8. Germline-derived CDR1 and CDR2 are MNHNS and SASEGT. The CDR3 loop is CASEKGLAGSNEQFF. DNA of the CDR3: TGTGCCAGTGAGAAGGGACTAGCGGGAAGCAATGAGCAGTTCTTC.

Here the CDR3 reads CASSSRQTGRVDEQYF. The CDR3 DNA reads as TGCGCCAGCAGCTCCCGACAGACAGGCAGGGTCGACGAGCAGTACTTC. The J gene is TRBJ2-7, the V gene TRBV5-1; D might be TRBD1 (6 bases). Germline CDR1 and CDR2: SGHRS and YFSETQ. V was trimmed by 3 bases and J by 5 bases, leaving 21 bases between them. The CDR3 has 16 amino acids.

The chain has TRBV18 and TRBJ1-2; D is ambiguous. CDR3 size: 15 residues. V was pared by 5 bases and J by 6 bases, with 19 bases between. Looked up from germline, CDR1 is KGHSH and CDR2 is LQKENI. CDR3 residues: CASSNAPLEVHGYTF. CDR3 nucleotides: TGTGCCAGCTCAAACGCGCCGCTGGAGGTCCATGGCTACACCTTC.

The V call is TRBV7-8, the J call TRBJ2-1; TRBD2 matches at 12 bases. J lost 9 bases, V lost 5 bases, and 17 bases had no gene match. The CDR3 is 18 residues long. CDR1 SGHVS and CDR2 FQNEAQ come from the germline V gene. CDR3 in DNA: TGTGCCAGCAGCCTCTACTCGCTAGCGGGAGGGAGCACACGTGAGCAGTTCTTC. This codes for CASSLYSLAGGSTREQFF.

V is TRBV6-1 and J is TRBJ2-1; the D gene is possibly TRBD2 (6 bases). Deletions cut 0 bases from V and 6 bases from J, with 15 bases between. The CDR3 has 16 amino acids. Germline loops: CDR1 MNHNS, CDR2 SASEGT. The DNA for the CDR3 is TGTGCCAGCAGTGAAGCAGCTAGCGAAGTGTCCAATGAGCAGTTCTTC. Residues: CASSEAASEVSNEQFF.

The chain joins TRBV6-1 to TRBJ2-2; a weak D match, TRBD2 (5 bases). V was trimmed by 10 bases and J by 8 bases, leaving 14 bases between them. Germline lookup yields CDR1 MNHNS and CDR2 SASEGT. The CDR3 is made up of 12 amino acids. CDR3 sequence: CATQLGEGELFF. CDR3 nucleotide sequence: TGTGCCACTCAGCTGGGAGAGGGGGAGCTGTTTTTT.

The chain is built from TRBV13 and TRBJ1-2; D is possibly TRBD1 (6 bases). Germline V gene sequence: CDR1 PRHDT, CDR2 FYEKMQ (reference sequence). V was pared by 5 bases and J by 8 bases, with 24 bases between. The CDR3 loop spans 16 amino acids. The CDR3 DNA reads as TGTGCCAGCAGCCCTAGGCCAACAGGGAACGCTCTAGGCTACACCTTC. Translated, it gives CASSPRPTGNALGYTF.

Comments on this clone: One junction end does not reproduce the germline sequence, and a read error may be involved. The rearrangement uses TRBV5-4 and TRBJ1-2; D remains unclear. From germline, CDR1 is SGHNT and CDR2 YYREEE (reference sequence). The CDR3 is 13 amino acids. Here the CDR3 reads CASTLALREGYTF. The DNA for the CDR3 is TGTGCCAGCACCTTGGCCCTTCGGGAGGGCTACACCTTC.

This clone was seen only once. This sequence joins TRBV5-1 and TRBJ2-3; a weak D match, TRBD2 (5 bases). Looked up from germline, CDR1 is SGHRS and CDR2 is YFSETQ. Trimming took off 6 bases at V and 2 bases at J, with 13 bases between the two ends. The CDR3 runs 14 residues. This CDR3 is CASTRSGDTDTQYF. The CDR3 DNA is TGCGCCAGCACCCGAAGCGGCGACACAGATACGCAGTATTTT.

This clone was observed a handful of times. This chain connects TRBV5-1 to TRBJ2-7, with 9 nucleotides matching TRBD1. Germline CDR1 and CDR2: SGHRS and YFSETQ. Unmatched junction bases numbered 8, after V lost 0 bases and J lost 1 base. The CDR3 loop spans 17 amino acids. The CDR3 region has the DNA TGCGCCAGCAGCTTGGCCTTCACGGGACAGGGATCCTACGAGCAGTACTTC. Translation: CASSLAFTGQGSYEQYF.

This rearrangement joins TRBV18 to TRBJ1-2; D remains ambiguous. Trimming took 3 bases from V and 4 from J, leaving 18 bases between them. Per germline, CDR1 KGHSH and CDR2 LQKENI. The CDR3 is 16 amino acids. The CDR3 DNA follows: TGTGCCAGCTCACCTGATCGTCTTGGAGAGGTCTATGGCTACACCTTC. This translates into CASSPDRLGEVYGYTF.